Below, 22 T cell receptor beta chains from the same sample are listed, as sequenced in a study of blood T cell repertoires in COVID-19. Produced via immunoSEQ multiplex PCR; TCRdb's table is partial and in-frame only. This repertoire shows 200,000 to 250,000 clones, approximately 80% found once; its top ten account for just under 20%. Sequencing input: peripheral blood. The receptor source for this set is a man aged 25 to 40 with active or convalescent COVID-19.

The chain uses TRBV20-1 and TRBJ1-1, with D uncertain. The CDR3 is 11 amino acids. Trimming took 5 bases from V and 4 from J, leaving 8 bases between them. From germline, CDR1 is DFQATT and CDR2 SNEGSKA (reference sequence). CDR3 sequence: CSAHYGTEAFF. CDR3 DNA sequence: TGCAGTGCTCACTACGGCACTGAAGCTTTCTTT.

V and J are TRBV18 and TRBJ1-4; D remains unclear. The CDR3 is made up of 14 amino acids. V was pared by 2 bases and J by 8 bases, with 12 bases between. The germline CDR1 and CDR2 sequences are KGHSH and LQKENI. CDR3 amino acids: CASSPEERSEKLFF. The CDR3 bases are TGTGCCAGCTCACCAGAGGAGAGAAGCGAAAAACTGTTTTTT.

This chain links TRBV29-1 with TRBJ1-2; a possible D gene is TRBD1 (5 bases). CDR3 size: 12 residues. Trimming stripped 7 bases from V and 7 bases from J, with 16 bases between. The germline CDR1 and CDR2 sequences are SQVTM and ANQGSEA. DNA for the CDR3: TGCAGCGATCGAACAGGTGTCGGTGGCTACACCTTC. Protein product: CSDRTGVGGYTF. The full variable domain, completed using reference TRBV29-1 and TRBJ1-2, is SAVISQKPSRDICQRGTSLTIQCQVDSQVTMMFWYRQQPGQSLTLIATANQGSEATYESGFVIDKFPISRPNLTFSTLTVSNMSPEDSSIYLCSDRTGVGGYTFGSGTRLTVV.

The rearrangement uses TRBV10-2 and TRBJ1-5, with 7 bases lining up with TRBD1. Germline assignment: CDR1 WSHSY and CDR2 SAAADI. This CDR3 region has 15 residues. With V trimmed by 4 bases and J by 2 bases, 5 bases remained unmatched. The CDR3 DNA reads as TGCGCCAGCAGTGGGACAGGAACGGGCAATCAGCCCCAGCATTTT. Its translation is CASSGTGTGNQPQHF.

The rearrangement joins TRBV30 to TRBJ2-1; 9 positions agree with TRBD2. Germline V gene data show CDR1 as GTSNPN and CDR2 as SVGIG (reference sequence). The CDR3 covers 14 residues. With 3 bases clipped from V and 3 bases from J, the junction kept 3 bases outside the gene matches. CDR3: CAWSGLARYNEQFF. CDR3 DNA sequence: TGTGCCTGGAGCGGACTAGCGCGCTACAATGAGCAGTTCTTC.

The CDR3, as DNA: TGCGCCAGCAGCTGGGACAGGGGGTTCGGGGAAGCTTTCTTT. Protein sequence: CASSWDRGFGEAFF. The chain joins TRBV5-1 to TRBJ1-1, with 11 nucleotides matching TRBD1. J lost 8 bases, V lost 3 bases, and 6 bases had no gene match. The CDR3 runs to 14 residues. The V gene's germline CDR1 is SGHRS and CDR2 YFSETQ.

Only one count was recorded for this clone. This sequence joins TRBV7-2 and TRBJ2-6; D is perhaps TRBD2 (5 bases). The ends were cut back, 5 bases at V and 0 bases at J, with 14 bases in the middle. The CDR3 is made up of 17 amino acids. Germline CDR1 reads SGHTA; CDR2 reads FQGNSA. The DNA for the CDR3 is TGTGCCAGCAGCCCGGGAATGTTTAACTCTGGGGCCAACGTCCTGACTTTC. Translated: CASSPGMFNSGANVLTF.

The V and J genes are TRBV5-1 and TRBJ1-2; 8 bases are a match to TRBD1. Trimming cost V 5 bases and J 2 bases; bases outside gene matches: 5. The CDR3 is 14 residues long. Germline CDR1 and CDR2: SGHRS and YFSETQ. The CDR3 DNA is TGCGCCAGCAGAGGGACAGGTTCGAACTATGGCTACACCTTC. It yields the protein CASRGTGSNYGYTF.

This chain connects TRBV28 to TRBJ2-7; D ambiguous. The CDR3 consists of 12 residues. Germline V CDR1 and CDR2: MDHEN, SYDVKM. Trimming cost V 4 bases and J 7 bases, with 11 bases left between them. CDR3 coding DNA: TGTGCCAGCAGTTCTGACTGGATTGAGCAGTACTTC. This sequence encodes CASSSDWIEQYF.

The sample holds a few counts of this clone. This chain links TRBV6-5 with TRBJ1-2; D unclear. V shed 7 bases and J shed 4 bases, with 7 bases lying between them. The CDR3 covers 11 residues. Germline lookup yields CDR1 MNHEY and CDR2 SVGAGI. CDR3 sequence reads: CASMRAYGYTF. CDR3 in DNA: TGTGCCAGCATGCGGGCCTATGGCTACACCTTC.

On this clone itself: Other DNA variants within this sample encode the same CDR3. V is TRBV6-5 and J is TRBJ1-1; D might be TRBD1 (6 bases). The germline CDR1 and CDR2 sequences are MNHEY and SVGAGI. The CDR3 runs 13 residues. V lost 6 bases, J lost 5 bases, and 13 bases lay in between. In nucleotides, the CDR3 is TGTGCCAGCAGCCTGGACAGCCGGACTGAAGCTTTCTTT. This translates into CASSLDSRTEAFF.

The chain joins TRBV3-1 (or the pseudogene TRBV3-2) to TRBJ2-3; 8 bases line up with TRBD1. V was pared by 4 bases and J by 2 bases, with 2 bases of the junction left unmatched. Germline V gene lookup returns CDR1 LGHDT and CDR2 YNNKEL (reference sequence). The CDR3 totals 14 residues. This CDR3 reads CASSPDRATDTQYF. In nucleotides, the CDR3 is TGTGCCAGCAGCCCGGACAGGGCCACAGATACGCAGTATTTT.

About this clone: The sample contains more than one DNA sequence encoding this CDR3. J is TRBJ1-2 and V is TRBV28; D is unresolved. The length of the CDR3 is 12 residues. Trimming took off 5 bases at V and 0 bases at J, with 4 bases between the two ends. Per the germline V gene, CDR1 is MDHEN and CDR2 is SYDVKM. In DNA form, the CDR3 reads TGTGCCAGCAGTCCTTCTAACTATGGCTACACCTTC. Translation: CASSPSNYGYTF.

CDR3 loop: CASSPSGGPTSPLHF. In nucleotides, the CDR3 is TGTGCCAGCAGTCCTTCGGGGGGGCCAACTTCACCCCTCCACTTT. The chain employs TRBV6-6 and TRBJ1-6, with D perhaps TRBD1 (6 bases). Deletions cut 5 bases from V and 9 bases from J, with 17 bases between. This CDR3 has 15 residues. Germline lookup yields CDR1 MNHNY and CDR2 SVGAGI (reference sequence).

The table lists this clone with a count of one. This chain uses TRBV19 with TRBJ1-1, with 9 nucleotides matching TRBD1. Looked up from germline, CDR1 is LNHDA and CDR2 is SQIVND (reference sequence). V shed 5 bases and J 6 bases; nucleotides not matched to a gene: 7. The CDR3 is 14 amino acids. In nucleotides, the CDR3 is TGTGCCAGTAGTGCCGAGACAGGGGGGGCTGAAGCTTTCTTT. This gives the protein CASSAETGGAEAFF.

This clone was observed a few times. V gene TRBV5-1 combines with J gene TRBJ1-6, with 7 bases that match TRBD1. V shed 4 bases and J 10 bases; nucleotides not matched to a gene: 14. This CDR3 spans 16 amino acids. The germline V gene encodes CDR1 SGHRS and CDR2 YFSETQ. The CDR3 DNA reads TGCGCCAGCAGCCATGACGGGGTCAGGGGGAAGTCACCCCTCCACTTT. Amino acids: CASSHDGVRGKSPLHF. The full variable domain, with the rest looked up from reference TRBV5-1 and TRBJ1-6, is KAGVTQTPRYLIKTRGQQVTLSCSPISGHRSVSWYQQTPGQGLQFLFEYFSETQRNKGNFPGRFSGRQFSNSRSEMNVSTLELGDSALYLCASSHDGVRGKSPLHFGNGTRLTVT.

The rearrangement uses TRBV2 and TRBJ1-5; D call uncertain. Trimming shortened V by 7 bases and J by 0 bases, and 10 bases separated the two germline ends. Germline V gene lookup returns CDR1 SNHLY and CDR2 FYNNEI. CDR3 length: 14 residues. This chain's CDR3 is CASTGQYSNQPQHF. The CDR3, as DNA: TGTGCCAGCACAGGCCAATATAGCAATCAGCCCCAGCATTTT.

The chain couples TRBV5-1 to TRBJ2-1; D might be TRBD1 (5 bases). Germline V lookup: CDR1 SGHRS, CDR2 YFSETQ. V was pared by 3 bases and J by 6 bases, with 10 bases between. This CDR3 has 13 amino acids. CDR3 in DNA: TGCGCCAGCAGCTCGACAGTTCTCAATGAGCAGTTCTTC. Translated: CASSSTVLNEQFF.

The chain carries TRBV11-2 and TRBJ2-5, with TRBD2 as a possible D gene (5 bases). V dropped 3 bases and J dropped 7 bases, with 18 bases sitting between them. From germline, CDR1 is SGHAT and CDR2 FQNNGV. The CDR3 contains 15 residues. In DNA form, the CDR3 reads TGTGCCAGCAGCTTTGGTGTCAGCGGAATGTTGACCCAGTACTTC. It yields the protein CASSFGVSGMLTQYF.

The V gene is TRBV19, the J gene TRBJ2-2, with unresolved D. Trimming cost V 6 bases and J 7 bases, with 3 bases left between them. Per the germline V gene, CDR1 is LNHDA and CDR2 is SQIVND (reference sequence). The length of the CDR3 is 10 residues. Written as DNA, the CDR3 is TGTGCCAGTAGCGGCGGGGAGCTGTTTTTT. This codes for CASSGGELFF.

This sequence joins TRBV7-8 and TRBJ2-3; D remains ambiguous. V dropped 5 bases and J dropped 3 bases, with 9 bases sitting between them. Germline CDR1 SGHVS, CDR2 FQNEAQ. CDR3 size: 13 residues. DNA of the CDR3: TGTGCCAGCAGCCCAGGAAGGACAGATACGCAGTATTTT. Amino acid sequence: CASSPGRTDTQYF.

The V call is TRBV11-3, the J call TRBJ2-7; D is perhaps TRBD2 (7 bases). CDR1 and CDR2 (germline): SGHNT, YENEEA. This CDR3 contains 17 residues. The ends were cut back, 0 bases at V and 3 bases at J, with 18 bases in the middle. The CDR3 loop is CASSLDLNGGLNYEQYF. In nucleotides, the CDR3 is TGTGCCAGCAGCTTAGATCTAAACGGGGGGCTTAACTACGAGCAGTACTTC.